This T cell receptor (beta chain) was captured in a study of cytomegalovirus exposure and HLA in healthy donors. In germline, CDR1 is MDHEN, CDR2 SYDVKM. With 5 bases removed from V and 7 bases from J, the gap between germline ends came to 15 bases. The CDR3 covers 14 residues. The PCR made use of 60 Vbeta and 13 Jbeta primers. Generated by immunoSEQ multiplex PCR, the TCRdb table keeps only in-frame clones and is missing some. The sample has some 150,000 clones; 55% to 80% are singletons. The gene calls are TRBV28 and TRBJ1-5; TRBD1 is a possible D gene (5 bases). The sequenced sample consisted of PBMCs. The TCR originated in a woman in her fifties or sixties in good health and CMV-seropositive. The CDR3 reads CASSTGGGKQPQHF. DNA of the CDR3: TGTGCCAGCAGTACCGGGGGGGGGAAGCAGCCCCAGCATTTT.